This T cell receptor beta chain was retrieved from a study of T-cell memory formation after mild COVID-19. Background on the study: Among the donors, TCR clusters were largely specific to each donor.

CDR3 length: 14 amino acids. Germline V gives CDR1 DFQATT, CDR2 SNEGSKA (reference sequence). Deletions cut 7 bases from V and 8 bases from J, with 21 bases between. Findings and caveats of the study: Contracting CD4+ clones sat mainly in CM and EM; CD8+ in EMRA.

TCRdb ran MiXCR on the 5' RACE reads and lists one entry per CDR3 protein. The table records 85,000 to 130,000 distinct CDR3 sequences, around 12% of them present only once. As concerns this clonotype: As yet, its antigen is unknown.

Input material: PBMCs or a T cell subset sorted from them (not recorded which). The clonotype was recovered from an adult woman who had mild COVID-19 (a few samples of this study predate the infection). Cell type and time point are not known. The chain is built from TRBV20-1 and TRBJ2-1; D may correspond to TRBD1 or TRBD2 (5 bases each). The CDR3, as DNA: TGCAGTGTCCAAGGGGTGGGGTACGGGGATGAGCAGTTCTTC. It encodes CSVQGVGYGDEQFF.